Presented here are 8 T cell receptor beta chains from one specimen sequenced in a study of shared clonotypes between healthy human individuals. The method was immunoSEQ multiplex PCR; TCRdb's version includes in-frame clones alone and lacks a portion of them. The table includes 520,000 or so clones, about four fifths detected once. Sample: PBMCs. The receptors originated from a woman in her forties in good health. Some clones in this sample may be carry-over from other donors' samples.

This clone was counted a single time. As DNA, the CDR3 is TGTGCCTGCAGAGGCCTTCGGGCAAGCTCCTACGAGCAGTACTTC. Protein sequence: CACRGLRASSYEQYF. V gene TRBV30 combines with J gene TRBJ2-7; unclear D gene. The CDR3 contains 15 residues. Germline CDR1 GTSNPN, CDR2 SVGIG (reference sequence). Trimming took 6 bases from V and 0 from J, leaving 18 bases between them.

The V gene is TRBV5-4, the J gene TRBJ2-7, with D possibly matching TRBD2 (6 bases). With 6 bases removed from V and 3 bases from J, the gap between germline ends came to 22 bases. CDR1 SGHNT and CDR2 YYREEE come from the germline V gene (reference sequence). The CDR3 is 16 residues long. CDR3 loop: CASTTRGAEGLYEQYF. The CDR3 DNA sequence: TGTGCCAGCACCACCCGCGGGGCGGAAGGCCTCTACGAGCAGTACTTC.

The rearrangement joins TRBV5-1 to TRBJ1-2; D is perhaps TRBD1 (5 bases). Germline V gene lookup returns CDR1 SGHRS and CDR2 YFSETQ. The CDR3 spans 12 residues. V was clipped by 5 bases and J by 7 bases, with 12 bases between them. DNA for the CDR3: TGCGCCAGCAGTCCCCAAGGGACTGGCTACACCTTC. Protein sequence: CASSPQGTGYTF.

The gene calls are TRBV28 and TRBJ2-6; D call uncertain. Trimming pared 10 bases from V and 2 bases from J, leaving 15 bases between. This CDR3 comprises 15 residues. Germline V gene sequence: CDR1 MDHEN, CDR2 SYDVKM. CDR3 coding DNA: TGTGCCACAAATAATGTTGAGACTGGGGCCAACGTCCTGACTTTC. Residues: CATNNVETGANVLTF.

V and J are TRBV5-1 and TRBJ2-1; 11 nucleotides agree with TRBD2. The CDR3 extends over 15 amino acids. CDR1 is SGHRS and CDR2 is YFSETQ in the germline V gene. The J segment lost 8 bases and the V segment lost 2 bases, leaving 6 bases of the junction unmatched. In DNA form, the CDR3 reads TGCGCCAGCAGCTTCGGGCTAGCGGGAGGTTATGAGCAGTTCTTC. Amino acid sequence: CASSFGLAGGYEQFF.

This chain connects TRBV7-9 to TRBJ2-7; 10 bases are a match to TRBD1. V was clipped by 2 bases and J by 6 bases; unmatched bases: 7. CDR3 length: 15 residues. CDR1 is SEHNR and CDR2 is FQNEAQ in the germline V gene (reference sequence). DNA for the CDR3: TGTGCCAGCAGCTTACCCGGGACAGGGGCTCGCGAGCAGTACTTC. This codes for CASSLPGTGAREQYF.

The V call is TRBV7-2, the J call TRBJ2-1; 10 nucleotides match TRBD2. Looked up from germline, CDR1 is SGHTA and CDR2 is FQGNSA. After removal of 7 bases from V and 4 bases from J, the junction contained 10 bases not matched to a gene. The CDR3 consists of 16 residues. The CDR3 nucleotides are TGTGCCAGCAAGGCGGGACTAGCGCTTGATTACAATGAGCAGTTCTTC. Translating gives CASKAGLALDYNEQFF.

This clone is termed medium-sized. V and J are TRBV7-9 and TRBJ2-3; D possibly matches TRBD1 or TRBD2 (5 bases each). V was cut by 5 bases and J by 7 bases, with 16 bases left in between. The CDR3 spans 14 residues. CDR1 and CDR2 (germline): SEHNR, FQNEAQ (reference sequence). CDR3 protein: CASSEYRGGNTQYF. In nucleotides, the CDR3 is TGTGCCAGCAGCGAGTACCGTGGGGGAAATACGCAGTATTTT. The variable domain in full, completed from reference TRBV7-9 and TRBJ2-3, reads DTGVSQNPRHKITKRGQNVTFRCDPISEHNRLYWYRQTLGQGPEFLTYFQNEAQLEKSRLLSDRFSAERPKGSFSTLEIQRTEQGDSAMYLCASSEYRGGNTQYFGPGTRLTVL.